Below, 3 T cell receptor beta chains from the same sample are listed, as sequenced in a study of cytomegalovirus exposure and HLA in healthy donors. PCR primers comprised 60 Vbeta and 13 Jbeta primers. Sequencing used immunoSEQ multiplex PCR; TCRdb keeps in-frame clones, though not all of them. The data contain some 150,000 clones, around 83% of them singletons. The sample consisted of PBMCs. These receptors were collected from a woman in her 50s in good health and CMV-seropositive.

The J gene is TRBJ2-7, the V gene TRBV30; D may be TRBD2 (5 bases). The CDR3 spans 13 residues. Germline CDR1 and CDR2: GTSNPN and SVGIG (reference sequence). V lost 7 bases and J lost 0, with 13 bases in between. This CDR3 reads CAFRGVPSYEQYF. In DNA form, the CDR3 reads TGTGCCTTCCGGGGTGTACCCTCCTACGAGCAGTACTTC.

The genes are TRBV19 and TRBJ2-1; TRBD2 might be the D (6 bases). CDR3 size: 14 residues. From germline, CDR1 is LNHDA and CDR2 SQIVND (reference sequence). Trimming took off 5 bases at V and 10 bases at J, with 18 bases between the two ends. Here the CDR3 reads CASSLRDGSGEQFF. Here the CDR3 DNA reads TGTGCCAGTAGTCTCCGGGACGGGAGTGGGGAGCAGTTCTTC.

This chain connects TRBV11-2 to TRBJ2-1, with 9 bases lining up with TRBD1. V was pared by 4 bases and J by 0 bases, with 1 base of the junction left unmatched. CDR3 length equals 15 residues. Germline-derived CDR1 and CDR2 are SGHAT and FQNNGV. CDR3 amino acids: CASSSGQGSYNEQFF. Here the CDR3 DNA reads TGTGCCAGCAGCTCGGGACAGGGCTCCTACAATGAGCAGTTCTTC.